This T cell receptor (beta chain) was captured in a study of T cell repertoires in cytomegalovirus infection. Turning to the study itself: Public TCR beta signatures marked donors with CMV infection and the matching HLA. Study-wide findings and caveats: The ex vivo response showed dominance by HLA-C-restricted CMV-specific TCR beta clonotypes. The cumulative frequency of public TCR beta families distinguished individuals who carried CMV together with the relevant HLA.

As for this clonotype: Its antigen is not known.

TCRdb re-derived calls from the reads in MiXCR, one entry per CDR3 protein. The sample holds 450,000 to 650,000 distinct CDR3 sequences, around 27% seen once. The CDR3 is made up of 13 amino acids. Deletions cut 6 bases from V and 4 bases from J, with 10 bases between. Material: PBMCs. The receptor was isolated from a human donor in good health (CMV status not recorded). Some clones in this sample may be carry-over from other donors' samples. The rearrangement joins TRBV12-3 or TRBV12-4 to TRBJ1-3; D unclear. CDR3 sequence reads: CASSQSVGNTIYF. In DNA form, the CDR3 reads TGTGCCAGCAGCCAATCCGTAGGAAACACCATATATTTT.